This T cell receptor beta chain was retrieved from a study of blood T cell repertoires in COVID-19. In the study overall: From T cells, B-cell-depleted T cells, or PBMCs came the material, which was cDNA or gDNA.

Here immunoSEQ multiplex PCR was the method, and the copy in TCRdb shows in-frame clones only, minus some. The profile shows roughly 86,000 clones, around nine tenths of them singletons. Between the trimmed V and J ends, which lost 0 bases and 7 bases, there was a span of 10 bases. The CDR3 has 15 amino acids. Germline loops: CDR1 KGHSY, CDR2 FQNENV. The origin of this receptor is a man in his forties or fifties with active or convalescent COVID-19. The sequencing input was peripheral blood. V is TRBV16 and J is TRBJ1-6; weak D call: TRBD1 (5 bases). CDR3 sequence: CASSQSDMDNSPLHF. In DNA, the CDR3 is TGTGCCAGCAGCCAATCGGACATGGACAATTCACCCCTCCACTTT.